This T cell receptor beta chain was sequenced for a study of CD8 T cells in ankylosing spondylitis. Study results and limitations: For ankylosing spondylitis blood, a TCR beta motif of 8 or 9 highly homologous variants appeared characteristic. The study looked at matched synovial fluid samples from ankylosing spondylitis patients. Disease-linked clones were reported to be significantly enriched there.

The sample holds a few counts of this clonotype. Antigen specificity is unknown. The CDR3 totals 15 residues. The V gene end was trimmed by 4 bases and the J gene end by 5 bases; junction bases not matched to a gene: 8. Germline V CDR1 and CDR2: MNHNS, SASEGT. TCRdb passed the 5' RACE reads through MiXCR, listing each CDR3 protein once. The sample shows approximately 400,000 distinct CDR3 sequences, roughly a quarter of them seen only once. This TCR was sampled from a male donor with ankylosing spondylitis. The specimen sequenced was blood, either unsorted or a sorted T cell fraction (not recorded which). The J gene is TRBJ1-5, the V gene TRBV6-1; 7 nucleotides agree with TRBD1. The chain's CDR3 is CASSGMTGNDQPQHF. The CDR3 DNA reads TGTGCCAGCAGTGGGATGACAGGGAATGATCAGCCCCAGCATTTT.